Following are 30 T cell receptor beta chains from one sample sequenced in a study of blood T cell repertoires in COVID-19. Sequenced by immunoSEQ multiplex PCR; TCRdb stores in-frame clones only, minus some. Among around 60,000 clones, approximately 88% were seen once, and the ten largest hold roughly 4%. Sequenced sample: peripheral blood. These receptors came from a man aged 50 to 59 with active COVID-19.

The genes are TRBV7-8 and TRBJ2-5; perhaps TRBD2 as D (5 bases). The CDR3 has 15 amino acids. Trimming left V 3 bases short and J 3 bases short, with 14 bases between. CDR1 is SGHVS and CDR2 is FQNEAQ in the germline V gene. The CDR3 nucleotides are TGTGCCAGCAGCTTCGGCGGGTCCACGGAAGAGACCCAGTACTTC. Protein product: CASSFGGSTEETQYF.

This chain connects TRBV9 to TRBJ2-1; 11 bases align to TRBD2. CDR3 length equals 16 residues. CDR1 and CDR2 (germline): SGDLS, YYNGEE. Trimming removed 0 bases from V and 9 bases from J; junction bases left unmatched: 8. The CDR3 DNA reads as TGTGCCAGCAGCGTAGCTACTAGCGGGGGAAACCGTGAGCAGTTCTTC. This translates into CASSVATSGGNREQFF.

The DNA of the CDR3 is TGTGCCAGCAGCTTACACGGGAACACTGAAGCTTTCTTT. Its translation: CASSLHGNTEAFF. The chain carries TRBV11-2 and TRBJ1-1, with no clear D. With 2 bases removed from V and 1 base from J, the gap between germline ends came to 5 bases. CDR1 and CDR2 from the germline V gene are SGHAT and FQNNGV. This CDR3 comprises 13 residues.

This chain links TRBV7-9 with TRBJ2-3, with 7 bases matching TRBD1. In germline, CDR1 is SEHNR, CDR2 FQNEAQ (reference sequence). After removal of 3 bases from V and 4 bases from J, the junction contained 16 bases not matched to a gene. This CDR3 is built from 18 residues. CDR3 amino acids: CASSLGTVHLSTPDTQYF. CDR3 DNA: TGTGCCAGCAGCTTGGGGACAGTTCACCTTAGCACCCCAGATACGCAGTATTTT.

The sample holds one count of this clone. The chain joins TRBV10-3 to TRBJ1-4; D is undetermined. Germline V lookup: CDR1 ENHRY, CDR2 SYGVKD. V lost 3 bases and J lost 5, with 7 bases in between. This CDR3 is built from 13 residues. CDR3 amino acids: CAISDIENEKLFF. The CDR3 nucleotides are TGTGCCATCAGTGATATCGAGAATGAAAAACTGTTTTTT.

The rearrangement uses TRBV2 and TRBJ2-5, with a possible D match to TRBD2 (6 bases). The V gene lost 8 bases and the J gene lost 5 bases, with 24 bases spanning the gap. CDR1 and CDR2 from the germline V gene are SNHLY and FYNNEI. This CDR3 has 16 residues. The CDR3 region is CASGEESLLSGETQYF. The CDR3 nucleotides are TGTGCCAGCGGAGAGGAGAGCCTTCTAAGCGGGGAGACCCAGTACTTC.

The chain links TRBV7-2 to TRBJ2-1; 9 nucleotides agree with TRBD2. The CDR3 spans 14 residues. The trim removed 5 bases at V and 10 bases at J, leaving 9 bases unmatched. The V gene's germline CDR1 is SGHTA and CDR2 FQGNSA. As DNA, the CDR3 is TGTGCCAGCAGCCGCGGGGGGGCGATCCGGGAGCAGTTCTTC. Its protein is CASSRGGAIREQFF.

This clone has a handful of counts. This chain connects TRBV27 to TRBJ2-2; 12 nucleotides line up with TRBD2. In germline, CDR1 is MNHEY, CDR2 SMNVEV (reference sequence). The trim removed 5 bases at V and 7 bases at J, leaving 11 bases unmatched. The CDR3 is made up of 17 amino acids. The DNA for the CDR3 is TGTGCCAGCAGTCCCCTAGGACTAGCGGGGAGGGGCGGGGAGCTGTTTTTT. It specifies CASSPLGLAGRGGELFF.

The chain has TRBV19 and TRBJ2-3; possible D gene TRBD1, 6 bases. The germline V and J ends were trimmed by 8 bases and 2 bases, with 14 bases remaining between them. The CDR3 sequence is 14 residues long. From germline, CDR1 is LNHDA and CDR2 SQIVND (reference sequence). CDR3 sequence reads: CASRDTLVTDTQYF. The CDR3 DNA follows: TGTGCCAGTCGGGACACCCTGGTCACAGATACGCAGTATTTT.

The DNA of the CDR3 is TGTGCCAGCAGCCTTAGCGGGGGGGCCGCAGATACGCAGTATTTT. Its protein is CASSLSGGAADTQYF. This chain links TRBV7-2 with TRBJ2-3; 11 bases match TRBD2. The CDR3 runs to 15 residues. Germline V lookup: CDR1 SGHTA, CDR2 FQGNSA. Germline trimming cut 5 bases from V and 4 bases from J; bases unmatched to any gene: 5.

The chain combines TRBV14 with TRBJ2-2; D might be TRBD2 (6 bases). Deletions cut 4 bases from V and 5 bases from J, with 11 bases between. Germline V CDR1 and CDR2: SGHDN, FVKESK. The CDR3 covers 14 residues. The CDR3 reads CASSPREVTGELFF. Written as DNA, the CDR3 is TGTGCCAGCAGCCCAAGGGAGGTAACCGGGGAGCTGTTTTTT.

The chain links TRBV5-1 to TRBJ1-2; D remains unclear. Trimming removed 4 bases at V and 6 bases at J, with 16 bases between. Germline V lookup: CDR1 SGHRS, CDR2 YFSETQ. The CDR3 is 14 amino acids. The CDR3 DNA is TGCGCCAGCAGCCCTGGGGAGATTGTGGATGGCTACACCTTC. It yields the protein CASSPGEIVDGYTF.

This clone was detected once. The DNA for the CDR3 is TGTGCCAGCAGCTTGGCCGGGACAGATAGCAATCAGCCCCAGCATTTT. Translating gives CASSLAGTDSNQPQHF. The chain carries TRBV5-6 and TRBJ1-5, with 7 bases matching TRBD1. V trimming: 0 bases; J trimming: 0 bases; junction bases outside the gene matches: 3. CDR3 length equals 16 residues. Germline CDR1 is SGHDT and CDR2 is YYEEEE.

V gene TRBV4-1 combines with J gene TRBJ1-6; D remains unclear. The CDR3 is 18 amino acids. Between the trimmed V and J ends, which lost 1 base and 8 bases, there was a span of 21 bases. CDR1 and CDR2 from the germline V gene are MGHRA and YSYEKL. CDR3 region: CASSQVRTTRGNYSPLHF. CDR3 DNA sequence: TGCGCCAGCAGCCAAGTTCGAACTACCAGAGGGAATTATTCACCCCTCCACTTT.

The CDR3 protein is CASSLNTGGGATEAFF. CDR3 sequence (DNA): TGTGCCAGCAGCTTAAATACCGGGGGAGGAGCCACTGAAGCTTTCTTT. V usage is TRBV11-2 and J usage is TRBJ1-1, with a tentative D call TRBD1 (5 bases). The CDR3 runs to 16 residues. With 2 bases removed from V and 4 bases from J, the gap between germline ends came to 17 bases. Germline CDR1 reads SGHAT; CDR2 reads FQNNGV.

The CDR3 is CASQFREGAKNIQYF. CDR3 bases: TGTGCCAGCCAATTCAGGGAAGGAGCCAAAAACATTCAGTACTTC. The gene calls are TRBV6-5 and TRBJ2-4; possible D gene TRBD1, 5 bases. Germline V gene data show CDR1 as MNHEY and CDR2 as SVGAGI. The germline V and J ends were trimmed by 8 bases and 0 bases, with 14 bases remaining between them. The CDR3 is 15 amino acids.

The CDR3, as DNA: TGTGCCAGCTCACCACAGACTAGCGGGGGGGGCTACAATGAGCAGTTCTTC. It is translated as CASSPQTSGGGYNEQFF. V usage is TRBV18 and J usage is TRBJ2-1, with 14 nucleotides matching TRBD2. CDR1 KGHSH and CDR2 LQKENI come from the germline V gene. V shed 1 base and J 3 bases; nucleotides not matched to a gene: 2. The CDR3 has 17 amino acids.

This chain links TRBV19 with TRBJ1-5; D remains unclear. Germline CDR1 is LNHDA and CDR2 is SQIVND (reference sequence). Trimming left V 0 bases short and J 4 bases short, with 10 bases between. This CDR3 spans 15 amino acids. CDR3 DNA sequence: TGTGCCAGTAGTATAGATCACAGCCAGAATCAGCCCCAGCATTTT. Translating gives CASSIDHSQNQPQHF.

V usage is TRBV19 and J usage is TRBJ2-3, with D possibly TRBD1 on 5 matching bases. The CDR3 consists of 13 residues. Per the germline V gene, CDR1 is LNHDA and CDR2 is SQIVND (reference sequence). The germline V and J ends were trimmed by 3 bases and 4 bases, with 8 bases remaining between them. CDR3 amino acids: CASSIRQPDTQYF. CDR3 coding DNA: TGTGCCAGTAGTATCCGACAGCCAGATACGCAGTATTTT.

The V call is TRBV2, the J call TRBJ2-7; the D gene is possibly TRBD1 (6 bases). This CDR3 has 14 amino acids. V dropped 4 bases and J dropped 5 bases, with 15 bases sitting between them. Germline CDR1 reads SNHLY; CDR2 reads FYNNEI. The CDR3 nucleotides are TGTGCCAGCAGTGTGCAGGGGCAGGTGGACGAGCAGTACTTC. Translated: CASSVQGQVDEQYF.

CDR3 bases: TGTGCCAGCAGGGGACACCTCCTAGGCTCCTACGAGCAGTACTTC. Translation: CASRGHLLGSYEQYF. The V call is TRBV6-5, the J call TRBJ2-7; TRBD1 is a possible D gene (6 bases). The germline V gene encodes CDR1 MNHEY and CDR2 SVGAGI. The V gene lost 6 bases and the J gene lost 0 bases, with 15 bases spanning the gap. This CDR3 comprises 15 residues.

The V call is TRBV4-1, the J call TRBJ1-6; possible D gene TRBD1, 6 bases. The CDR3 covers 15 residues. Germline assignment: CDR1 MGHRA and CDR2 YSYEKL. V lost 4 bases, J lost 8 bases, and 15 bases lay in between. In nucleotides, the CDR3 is TGCGCCAGCAGCCGGTTTTCCAGGGGACATTCACCCCTCCACTTT. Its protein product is CASSRFSRGHSPLHF.

CDR3 DNA sequence: TGTGCCAGCAGTGAGTCGCAGGGCAAGCAGTACTTC. This sequence encodes CASSESQGKQYF. The V call is TRBV2, the J call TRBJ2-7, with a possible D match to TRBD1 (5 bases). Germline lookup yields CDR1 SNHLY and CDR2 FYNNEI. Deletions cut 3 bases from V and 8 bases from J, with 11 bases between. The CDR3 is 12 amino acids. Full variable domain (missing parts from reference TRBV2 and TRBJ2-7): EPEVTQTPSHQVTQMGQEVILRCVPISNHLYFYWYRQILGQKVEFLVSFYNNEISEKSEIFDDQFSVERPDGSNFTLKIRSTKLEDSAMYFCASSESQGKQYFGPGTRLTVT.

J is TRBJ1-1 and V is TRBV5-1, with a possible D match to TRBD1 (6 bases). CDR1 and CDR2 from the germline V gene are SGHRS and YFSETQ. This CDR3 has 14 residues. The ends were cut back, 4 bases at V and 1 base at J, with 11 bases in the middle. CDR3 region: CASSITGPNTEAFF. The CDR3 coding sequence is TGCGCCAGCAGCATCACAGGGCCGAACACTGAAGCTTTCTTT.

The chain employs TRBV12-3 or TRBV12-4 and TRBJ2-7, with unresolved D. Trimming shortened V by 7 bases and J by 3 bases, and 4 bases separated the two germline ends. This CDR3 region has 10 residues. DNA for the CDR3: TGTGCCAGCATTATCTACGAGCAGTACTTC. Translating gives CASIIYEQYF.

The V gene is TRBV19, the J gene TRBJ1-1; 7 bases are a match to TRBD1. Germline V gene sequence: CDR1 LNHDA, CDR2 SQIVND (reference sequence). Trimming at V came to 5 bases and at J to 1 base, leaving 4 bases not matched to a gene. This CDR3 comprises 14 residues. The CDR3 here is CASSHRDRNTEAFF. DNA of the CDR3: TGTGCCAGTAGTCACCGGGACAGGAACACTGAAGCTTTCTTT.

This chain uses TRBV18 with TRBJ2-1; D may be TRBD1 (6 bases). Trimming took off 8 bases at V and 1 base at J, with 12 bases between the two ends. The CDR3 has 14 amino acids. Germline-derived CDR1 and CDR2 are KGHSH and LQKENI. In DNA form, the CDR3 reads TGTGCCAGCCGGACAGTTCAGTCCTACAATGAGCAGTTCTTC. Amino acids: CASRTVQSYNEQFF. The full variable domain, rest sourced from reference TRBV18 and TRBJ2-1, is NAGVMQNPRHLVRRRGQEARLRCSPMKGHSHVYWYRQLPEEGLKFMVYLQKENIIDESGMPKERFSAEFPKEGPSILRIQQVVRGDSAAYFCASRTVQSYNEQFFGPGTRLTVL.

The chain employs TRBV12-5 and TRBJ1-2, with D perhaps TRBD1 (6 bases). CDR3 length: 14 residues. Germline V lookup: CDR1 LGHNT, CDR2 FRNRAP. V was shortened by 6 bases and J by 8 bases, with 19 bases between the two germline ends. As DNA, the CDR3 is TGTGCTAGTGGGAGTTACGACAGGCCTCGGGGCTACACCTTC. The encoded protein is CASGSYDRPRGYTF.

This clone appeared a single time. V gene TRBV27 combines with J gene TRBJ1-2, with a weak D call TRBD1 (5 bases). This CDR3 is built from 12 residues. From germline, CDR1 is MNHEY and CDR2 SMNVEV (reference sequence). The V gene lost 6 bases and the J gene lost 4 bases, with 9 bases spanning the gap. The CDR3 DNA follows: TGTGCCAGCAGGGGGGGACTCTATGGCTACACCTTC. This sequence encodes CASRGGLYGYTF.

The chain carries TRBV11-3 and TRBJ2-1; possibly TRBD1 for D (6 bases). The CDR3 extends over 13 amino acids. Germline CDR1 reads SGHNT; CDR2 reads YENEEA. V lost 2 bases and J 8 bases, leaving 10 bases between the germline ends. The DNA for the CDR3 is TGTGCCAGCAGCTTACAGGGGCCGGATGAGCAGTTCTTC. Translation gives CASSLQGPDEQFF.